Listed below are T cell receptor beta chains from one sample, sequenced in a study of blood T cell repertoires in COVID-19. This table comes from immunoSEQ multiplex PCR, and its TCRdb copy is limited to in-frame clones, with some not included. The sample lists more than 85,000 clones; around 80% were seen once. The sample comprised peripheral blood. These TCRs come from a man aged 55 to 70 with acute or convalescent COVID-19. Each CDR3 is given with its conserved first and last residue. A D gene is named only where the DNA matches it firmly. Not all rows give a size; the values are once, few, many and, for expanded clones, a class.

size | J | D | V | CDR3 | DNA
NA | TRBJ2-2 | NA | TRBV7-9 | CASSLERALNTGELFF | TGTGCCAGCAGCTTAGAGAGGGCTCTTAACACCGGGGAGCTGTTTTTT
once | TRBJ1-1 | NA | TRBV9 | CASSVALGRVGVNTEAFF | TGTGCCAGCAGCGTAGCTTTAGGGCGGGTTGGGGTGAACACTGAAGCTTTCTTT
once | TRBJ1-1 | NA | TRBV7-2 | CASSLGRIAEAFF | TGTGCCAGCAGCTTGGGCAGGATCGCTGAAGCTTTCTTT
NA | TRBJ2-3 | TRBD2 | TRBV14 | CASSRSGGITDTQYF | TGTGCCAGCAGCCGTAGCGGGGGAATCACAGATACGCAGTATTTT
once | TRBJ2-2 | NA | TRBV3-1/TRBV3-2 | CASSQWGAGELFF | TGTGCCAGCAGCCAGTGGGGGGCCGGGGAGCTGTTTTTT
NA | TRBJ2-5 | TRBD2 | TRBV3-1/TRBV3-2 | CASSSPGLSGETQYF | TGTGCCAGCAGCTCTCCGGGACTATCAGGAGAGACCCAGTACTTC
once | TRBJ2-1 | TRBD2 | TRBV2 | CASNRMGLASARSSYNEQFF | TGTGCCAGCAATCGGATGGGACTAGCGAGCGCTAGGAGCTCCTACAATGAGCAGTTCTTC
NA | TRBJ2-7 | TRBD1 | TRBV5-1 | CASSPGQGFLPGYEQYF | TGCGCCAGCAGCCCGGGACAGGGTTTTCTCCCTGGCTACGAGCAGTACTTC
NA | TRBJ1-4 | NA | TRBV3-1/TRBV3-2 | CASSLGAGRSNEKLFF | TGTGCCAGCAGCCTGGGGGCGGGCAGGTCCAATGAAAAACTGTTTTTT
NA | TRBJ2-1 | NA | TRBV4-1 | CASSQDPQTSWGDEQFF | TGCGCCAGCAGCCAAGACCCTCAGACAAGCTGGGGAGATGAGCAGTTCTTC
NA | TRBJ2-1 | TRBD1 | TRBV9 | CASSELGQGSNEQFF | TGTGCCAGCAGCGAGTTGGGACAGGGGTCCAATGAGCAGTTCTTC
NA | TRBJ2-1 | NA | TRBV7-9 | CASSLELDEQFF | TGTGCCAGCAGCTTAGAACTAGATGAGCAGTTCTTC
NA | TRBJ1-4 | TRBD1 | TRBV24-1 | CATSDPKRGQGKLFF | TGTGCCACCAGTGACCCAAAAAGGGGGCAAGGAAAACTGTTTTTT
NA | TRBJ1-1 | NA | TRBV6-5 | CASSNQSWATEAFF | TGTGCCAGCAGTAACCAATCCTGGGCAACTGAAGCTTTCTTT
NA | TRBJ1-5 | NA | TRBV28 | CASSFQGYNQPQHF | TGTGCCAGCAGTTTCCAGGGATATAATCAGCCCCAGCATTTT